This TCR beta chain was identified during a study of cytomegalovirus exposure and HLA in healthy donors. In this sample, this clone turned up once. Antigen specificity is unknown. The study ran its PCR with 60 Vbeta and 13 Jbeta primers. TCRdb keeps only in-frame clones here, not all; method: immunoSEQ multiplex PCR. The table includes under 170,000 clones, 50% to 75% detected once. The CDR3 has 16 residues. Looked up from germline, CDR1 is KGHSH and CDR2 is LQKENI. Trimming cost V 3 bases and J 2 bases; bases outside gene matches: 8. Broader study findings: Researchers catalogued roughly 170 TCR beta chains as cytomegalovirus-associated.

V and J are TRBV18 and TRBJ2-7; 9 bases line up with TRBD1. This receptor was identified in an older woman in good health and CMV-seropositive. The sequenced material came from PBMCs. CDR3 sequence (DNA): TGTGCCAGCTCACCCCCAGGACAGGGGCATGCCTACGAGCAGTACTTC. Residues: CASSPPGQGHAYEQYF.